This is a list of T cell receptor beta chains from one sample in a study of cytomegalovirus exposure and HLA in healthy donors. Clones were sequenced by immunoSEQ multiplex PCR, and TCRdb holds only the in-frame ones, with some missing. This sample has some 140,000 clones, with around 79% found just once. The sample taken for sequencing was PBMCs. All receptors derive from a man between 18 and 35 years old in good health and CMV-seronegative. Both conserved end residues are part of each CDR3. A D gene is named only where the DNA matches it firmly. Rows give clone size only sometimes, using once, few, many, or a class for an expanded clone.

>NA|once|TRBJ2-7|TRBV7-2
TGTGCCAGCAGCTTAGAGACAGGTTTGTCCTACGAGCAGTACTTC
CASSLETGLSYEQYF
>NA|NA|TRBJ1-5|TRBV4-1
TGCGCCAGCAGCCAAGAGGAAGGGAGTCAGCCCCAGCATTTT
CASSQEEGSQPQHF
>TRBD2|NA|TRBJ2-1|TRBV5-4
TGTGCCAGCAGAGACAGGGCCGGGACTAGCGGGGGGAAGGAGTTCTTC
CASRDRAGTSGGKEFF
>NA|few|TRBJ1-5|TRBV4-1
TGCGCCAGCAGCCCCTCCCCCACGGGACATTCGAATAGCAATCAGCCCCAGCATTTT
CASSPSPTGHSNSNQPQHF
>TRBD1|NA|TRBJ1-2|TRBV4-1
TGCGCCAGCAGCTTTCAGGGGGGTGGCTACACCTTC
CASSFQGGGYTF
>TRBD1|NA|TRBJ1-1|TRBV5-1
TGCGCCAGCAGTTTTCCTATCCAACATGGTTCAGGGACAGGGGTCCAAAACACTGAAGCTTTCTTT
CASSFPIQHGSGTGVQNTEAFF
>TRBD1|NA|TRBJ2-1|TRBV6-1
TGTGCCAGCAGTCGGCGGGACAGGAGCAATGAGCAGTTCTTC
CASSRRDRSNEQFF
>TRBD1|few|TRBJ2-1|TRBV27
TGTGCCAGCGGAACCCGGGACAGGGGCTTTTACAATGAGCAGTTCTTC
CASGTRDRGFYNEQFF
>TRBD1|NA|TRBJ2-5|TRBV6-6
TGTGCCAGCAGTTCCGGGACAGTACAAGAGACCCAGTACTTC
CASSSGTVQETQYF
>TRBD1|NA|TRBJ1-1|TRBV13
TGTGCCAGCAGCCAATCCGGGACAGGGGGTTTTAACACTGAAGCTTTCTTT
CASSQSGTGGFNTEAFF
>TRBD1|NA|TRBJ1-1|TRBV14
TGTGCCAGCAGCCAACGACAGGGGGCATTTCACACTGAAGCTTTCTTT
CASSQRQGAFHTEAFF
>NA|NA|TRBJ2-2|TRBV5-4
TGTGCCAGCAGTTTCGGTTCGGCGAACACCGGGGAGCTGTTTTTT
CASSFGSANTGELFF
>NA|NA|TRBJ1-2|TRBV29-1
TGCAGCGCTTCTACGGGACACAGGAGTGGCTACACCTTC
CSASTGHRSGYTF
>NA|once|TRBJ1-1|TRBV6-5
TGTGCCAGCAGAGCCCATGAGGATACGAACACTGAGGCTTTCTTT
CASRAHEDTNTEAFF
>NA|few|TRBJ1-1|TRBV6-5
TGTGCCAGCAGTTCAATGGCGGACACTGAAGCTTTCTTT
CASSSMADTEAFF
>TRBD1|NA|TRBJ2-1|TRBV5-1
TGCGCCAGCAGCCCGGACAGGGCATCCTACAATGAGCAGTTCTTC
CASSPDRASYNEQFF
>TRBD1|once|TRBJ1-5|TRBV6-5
TGTGCCAGCAGTTCCGAGGGGGCAGATCAGCCCCAGCATTTT
CASSSEGADQPQHF
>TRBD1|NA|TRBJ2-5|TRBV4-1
TGCGCCAGCAGCCTTTCCGGACAGGGCATGGGAGAGACCCAGTACTTC
CASSLSGQGMGETQYF
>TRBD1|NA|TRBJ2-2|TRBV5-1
TGCGCCAGCAGCGCGGCACAGGGGAAAGGAACCGGGGAGCTGTTTTTT
CASSAAQGKGTGELFF
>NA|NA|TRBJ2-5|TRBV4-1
TGCGCCAGCAGCCCACCCCCGGACAGTTTCCAAGAGACCCAGTACTTC
CASSPPPDSFQETQYF
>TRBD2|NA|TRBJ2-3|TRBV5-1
TGCGCCAGCAGCTTGGGGGTAGCGGGGGGAACAGATACGCAGTATTTT
CASSLGVAGGTDTQYF
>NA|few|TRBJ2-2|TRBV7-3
TGTGCCAGCAGCTTAGTGGTCAGCACCGGGGAGCTGTTTTTT
CASSLVVSTGELFF
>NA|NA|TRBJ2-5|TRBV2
TGTGCCAGCAGTGATGGGGGCCAAAGTTGGGAGACCCAGTACTTC
CASSDGGQSWETQYF
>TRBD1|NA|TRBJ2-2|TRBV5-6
TGTGCCAGCAGCCCAAACAGGGGAAACACCGGGGAGCTGTTTTTT
CASSPNRGNTGELFF
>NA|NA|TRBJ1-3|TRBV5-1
TGCGCCAGCAGCTTGGGCAGGTTTGGAAACACCATATATTTT
CASSLGRFGNTIYF
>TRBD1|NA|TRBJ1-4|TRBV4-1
TGCGCCAGCAGCCTAGGTAGCGGGACAGGGAATGAAAAACTGTTTTTT
CASSLGSGTGNEKLFF